These T cell receptor beta chains were read from a single sample in a study of T cell responses to AZD1222 COVID-19 vaccine. The table came from immunoSEQ multiplex PCR; TCRdb's copy has only in-frame clones and leaves some out. The table has roughly 100,000 clones, around 90% seen once. The starting material was peripheral blood, obtained on day 0 of AZD1222 vaccination. The receptors originated from an adult in good health. CDR3s include the opening cysteine and the closing phenylalanine or tryptophan. A D gene is named only where the DNA matches it firmly. Not every row has a clone size; where given, it reads once, few, many or a size class.

NA	TRBJ1-2	few	TRBV18	TGTGCCAGCTCACCAGGGACGGGGGGTGTTGGCTACACCTTC	CASSPGTGGVGYTF
NA	TRBJ2-7	NA	TRBV5-4	TGTGCCAGCAGCTTGGGCGCGTACTACGAGCAGTACTTC	CASSLGAYYEQYF
NA	TRBJ1-1	NA	TRBV28	TGTGCCAGCAGTTTAGCAGGACGAGAGGTGGCTTTCTTT	CASSLAGREVAFF
NA	TRBJ1-1	NA	TRBV27	TGTGCCAGCAGTTTATTTGGGGGCACTGAAGCTTTCTTT	CASSLFGGTEAFF
NA	TRBJ1-3	NA	TRBV11-2	TGTGCCAGCAGCCAGGGCCGCTCTGGAAACACCATATATTTT	CASSQGRSGNTIYF
NA	TRBJ2-1	NA	TRBV6-6	TGTGCCAGCAGTTACTCTCGTTTGGATGAGCAGTTCTTC	CASSYSRLDEQFF
NA	TRBJ1-2	few	TRBV5-1	TGCGCCAGCAGCTTGGTAGTAGGGAATGGCTATGGCTACACCTTC	CASSLVVGNGYGYTF
NA	TRBJ1-2	NA	TRBV15	TGTGCCACCAGCAGAGATCTCGATGGGTATGGCTACACCTTC	CATSRDLDGYGYTF
TRBD1	TRBJ1-1	NA	TRBV6-5	TGTGCCAGCAGTTTACAGGGGGTGGGGACTGAAGCTTTCTTT	CASSLQGVGTEAFF
NA	TRBJ1-1	NA	TRBV19	TGTGCCAGTAGTATATCACGCGGGGGGGTTGAAGCTTTCTTT	CASSISRGGVEAFF
NA	TRBJ1-6	once	TRBV7-3	TGTGCCAGCAGCTTAAGACAGAGATCACCCCTCCACTTT	CASSLRQRSPLHF
NA	TRBJ1-2	NA	TRBV5-6	TGTGCCAGCAGCTCACCACAGGCCTTCTATGGCTACACCTTC	CASSSPQAFYGYTF
NA	TRBJ2-7	NA	TRBV11-2	TGTGCCAGCAGCCCGGGGGGCGGGCCCTCCTACGAGCAGTACTTC	CASSPGGGPSYEQYF
TRBD1	TRBJ1-2	NA	TRBV3-1/TRBV3-2	TGTGCCAGCAGCCAAGGAGGGGGCTACCGCTATGGCTACACCTTC	CASSQGGGYRYGYTF
NA	TRBJ1-2	NA	TRBV7-9	TGTGCCAGCAGCCCGACAGGAGGGTATGGCTACACCTTC	CASSPTGGYGYTF
NA	TRBJ1-1	NA	TRBV18	TGTGCCAGCTCCGTCACCAACAGGGACACTGAAGCTTTCTTT	CASSVTNRDTEAFF
NA	TRBJ1-1	NA	TRBV18	TGTGCCAGCTCACCACGGTTCTTGGAAATGTCGAACACTGAAGCTTTCTTT	CASSPRFLEMSNTEAFF
TRBD1	TRBJ1-6	NA	TRBV5-4	TGTGCCAGCAGCTCGGTGACTCGGGACAGGGTTTCACCCCTCCACTTT	CASSSVTRDRVSPLHF
NA	TRBJ2-7	NA	TRBV28	TGTGCCAGCAGTCCGCTCCCCGGGACACGGTCGGCCGAGCAGTACTTC	CASSPLPGTRSAEQYF
NA	TRBJ2-5	NA	TRBV7-3	TGTGCCAGCAGCCCCTCCGTAAGGGAGACCCAGTACTTC	CASSPSVRETQYF
NA	TRBJ1-6	NA	TRBV7-9	TGTGCCAGCAGCTTGGGGAATTCACCCCTCCACTTT	CASSLGNSPLHF
NA	TRBJ2-7	NA	TRBV7-2	TGTGCCAGCAGCTGGGGGAGGGGGTTGAACTACGAGCAGTACTTC	CASSWGRGLNYEQYF
NA	TRBJ1-1	NA	TRBV30	TGTGCCTGGAGAGCAGTGAACACTGAAGCTTTCTTT	CAWRAVNTEAFF
NA	TRBJ1-1	NA	TRBV6-5	TGTGCCACCTCGAAGGACACTGAAGCTTTCTTT	CATSKDTEAFF
TRBD2	TRBJ2-3	few	TRBV6-1	TGTGCCAGCAGTGAATTGGCGGGGGAACGGGATACGCAGTATTTT	CASSELAGERDTQYF
NA	TRBJ1-2	NA	TRBV21-1	TGTGCCAGCAGCAAAGTCGTCTGTGGCCAGGGGCCCTATGGCTACACCTTC	CASSKVVCGQGPYGYTF
NA	TRBJ1-6	NA	TRBV6-5	TGTGCCAGCTCCCAGGGAGGTTCACCCCTCCACTTT	CASSQGGSPLHF
TRBD1	TRBJ1-1	NA	TRBV19	TGTGCCAGCACAGACAGGGGGCGTGCGACTGAAGCTTTCTTT	CASTDRGRATEAFF
TRBD1	TRBJ1-2	NA	TRBV6-5	TGTGCCACCGAACCCCCATCCGGGACAGGGAATGGCTACACCTTC	CATEPPSGTGNGYTF
TRBD2	TRBJ2-1	few	TRBV19	TGTGCCACCAGGACTAGCGCCGTCAATGAGCAGTTCTTC	CATRTSAVNEQFF
NA	TRBJ2-2	NA	TRBV7-9	TGTGCCAGCAGCTTATCCCTGACTACGAACACCGGGGAGCTGTTTTTT	CASSLSLTTNTGELFF
NA	TRBJ1-4	NA	TRBV19	TGTGCCAGTAGTATTTTCTTCGCAACTAATGAAAAACTGTTTTTT	CASSIFFATNEKLFF